A few counts support the clone carrying this T cell receptor beta chain. The CDR3 runs 13 residues. The junction had 5 bases not matched to a gene; V was cut back by 5 bases and J by 6 bases. CDR1 is SGHVS, CDR2 FQNEAQ, per germline. This entry belongs to a study of T cell responses to AZD1222 COVID-19 vaccine. Data came from immunoSEQ multiplex PCR; TCRdb stores just in-frame clones and leaves some out. Found here are over 90,000 clones, around 83% of them singletons; the top ten hold around 5%. This receptor was obtained from an adult in good health. Specimen: peripheral blood, collected on day 0 of AZD1222 vaccination. This chain joins TRBV7-8 and TRBJ1-2, with 8 bases aligning to TRBD1. The CDR3 region is CASSRDRLDGYTF. In nucleotides, the CDR3 is TGTGCCAGCAGCCGGGACAGGTTGGATGGCTACACCTTC.